The entry that follows covers one TCR beta chain sequence. The antigen is not known. Method: immunoSEQ multiplex PCR; TCRdb's copy keeps in-frame clones and lacks some. In the table there are fewer than 10,000 clones, about 89% of which are singletons. This sample stems from a study of regulatory and conventional T cells in RAG deficiency. The sorted regulatory T cells were CD4+, CD25-high and CD127-low, with genomic DNA sequenced. The study, taken as a whole, reports: Shannon entropy fell and Simpson indices rose in RAG-deficient patients. Treg unique TCR beta sequences were approximately 100-fold fewer in Omenn syndrome and CID/AS patients than controls. These Omenn syndrome Treg sorts may hold peripherally activated cells instead. Patient subsets had shorter CDR3s; Omenn Treg-Tconv overlap exceeded 80%.

V lost 3 bases to trimming and J lost 5 bases, with 16 bases between them. The CDR3 has 15 residues. Germline CDR1 reads MNHEY; CDR2 reads SMNVEV (reference sequence). This same sample was also part of a study on regulatory T cells. That study reports: Amplification used 52 TRBV primers and 13 TRBJ primers.

This TCR was sampled from a human donor in good health. The V gene is TRBV27, the J gene TRBJ1-1, with D tentatively TRBD1 (6 bases). The sample comprised Tregs sorted from blood. CDR3 region: CASSFSVGGETEAFF. The CDR3 DNA sequence: TGTGCCAGCAGTTTCTCGGTAGGGGGGGAAACTGAAGCTTTCTTT.